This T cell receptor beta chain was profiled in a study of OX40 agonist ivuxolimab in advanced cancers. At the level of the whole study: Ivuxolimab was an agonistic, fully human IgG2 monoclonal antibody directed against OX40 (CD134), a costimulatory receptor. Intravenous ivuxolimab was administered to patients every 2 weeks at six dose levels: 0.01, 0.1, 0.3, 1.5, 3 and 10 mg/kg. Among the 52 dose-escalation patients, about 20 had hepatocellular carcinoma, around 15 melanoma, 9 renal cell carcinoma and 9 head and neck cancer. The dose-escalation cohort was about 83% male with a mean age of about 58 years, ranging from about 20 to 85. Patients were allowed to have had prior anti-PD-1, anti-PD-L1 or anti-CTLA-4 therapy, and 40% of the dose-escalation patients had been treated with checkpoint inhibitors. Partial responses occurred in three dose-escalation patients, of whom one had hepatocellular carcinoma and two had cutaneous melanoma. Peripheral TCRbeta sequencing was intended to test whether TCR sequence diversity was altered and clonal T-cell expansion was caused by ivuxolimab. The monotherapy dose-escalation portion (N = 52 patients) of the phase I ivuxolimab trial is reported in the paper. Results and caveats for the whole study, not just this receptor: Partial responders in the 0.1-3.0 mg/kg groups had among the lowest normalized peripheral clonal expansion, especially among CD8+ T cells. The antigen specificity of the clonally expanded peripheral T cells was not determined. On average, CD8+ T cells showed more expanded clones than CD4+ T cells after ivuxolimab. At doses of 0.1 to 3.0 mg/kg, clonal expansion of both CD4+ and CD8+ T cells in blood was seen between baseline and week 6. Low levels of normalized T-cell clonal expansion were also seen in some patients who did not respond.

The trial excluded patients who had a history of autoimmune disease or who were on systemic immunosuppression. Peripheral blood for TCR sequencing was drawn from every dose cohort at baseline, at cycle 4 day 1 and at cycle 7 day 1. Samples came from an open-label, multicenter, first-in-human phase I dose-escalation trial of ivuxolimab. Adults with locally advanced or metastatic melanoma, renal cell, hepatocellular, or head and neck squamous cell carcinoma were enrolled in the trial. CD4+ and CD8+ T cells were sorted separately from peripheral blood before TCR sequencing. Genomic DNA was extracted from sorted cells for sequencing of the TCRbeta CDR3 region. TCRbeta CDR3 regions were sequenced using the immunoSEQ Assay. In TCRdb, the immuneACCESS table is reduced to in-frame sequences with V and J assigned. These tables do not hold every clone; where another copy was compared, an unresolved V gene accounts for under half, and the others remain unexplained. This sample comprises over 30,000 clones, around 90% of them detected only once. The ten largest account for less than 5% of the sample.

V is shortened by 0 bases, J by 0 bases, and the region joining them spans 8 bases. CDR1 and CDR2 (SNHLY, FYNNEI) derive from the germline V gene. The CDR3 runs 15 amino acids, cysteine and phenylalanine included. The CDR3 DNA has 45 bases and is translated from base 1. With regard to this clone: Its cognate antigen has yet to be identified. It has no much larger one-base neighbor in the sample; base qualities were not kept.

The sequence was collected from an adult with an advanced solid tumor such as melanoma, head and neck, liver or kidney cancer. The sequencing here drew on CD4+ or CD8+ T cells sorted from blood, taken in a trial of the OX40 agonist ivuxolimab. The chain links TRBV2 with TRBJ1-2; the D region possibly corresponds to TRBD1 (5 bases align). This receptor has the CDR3 CASSEATGANYGYTF. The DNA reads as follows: TGTGCCAGCAGTGAAGCCACAGGAGCTAACTATGGCTACACCTTC. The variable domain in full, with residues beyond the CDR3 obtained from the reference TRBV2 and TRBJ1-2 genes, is EPEVTQTPSHQVTQMGQEVILRCVPISNHLYFYWYRQILGQKVEFLVSFYNNEISEKSEIFDDQFSVERPDGSNFTLKIRSTKLEDSAMYFCASSEATGANYGYTFGSGTRLTVV.